These 7 T cell receptor beta chains originate from one sample sequenced in a study of a mutant IDH1 vaccine in newly diagnosed glioma. Produced via immunoSEQ multiplex PCR; TCRdb's table is partial and in-frame only. The sample shows approximately 52,000 clones, over 75% of them seen only once. No antigens are known for them. As for time point: week 47, end of study. Vaccinated patients received 300 ug of mutant IDH1 20-mer peptide per dose, with topical imiquimod. The sample in question was PBMCs, obtained from a glioma patient whose treatment included an IDH1 peptide vaccine. These receptors were taken from a woman aged 40 to 49 with glioma. Some clones in this sample may be carry-over from other donors' samples.

This rearrangement joins TRBV7-9 to TRBJ2-7, with 15 bases matching TRBD2. Germline-derived CDR1 and CDR2 are SEHNR and FQNEAQ (reference sequence). This CDR3 contains 17 residues. Trimming took 4 bases from V and 1 from J; bases not matched to a gene: 5. The CDR3 coding sequence is TGTGCCAGCAGCTCCGGGACTAGCGGGGGGTCATCCTACGAGCAGTACTTC. Its translation is CASSSGTSGGSSYEQYF.

V and J are TRBV5-1 and TRBJ1-2; D unclear. In germline, CDR1 is SGHRS, CDR2 YFSETQ. This CDR3 region has 15 residues. Trimming pared 0 bases from V and 5 bases from J, leaving 14 bases between. The chain's CDR3 is CASSLGEKGPYGYTF. The CDR3 DNA reads as TGCGCCAGCAGCTTGGGAGAAAAGGGTCCTTATGGCTACACCTTC.

J is TRBJ1-1 and V is TRBV9; D gene ambiguous. Looked up from germline, CDR1 is SGDLS and CDR2 is YYNGEE. The CDR3 has 14 amino acids. V was pared by 4 bases and J by 1 base, with 11 bases between. CDR3 bases: TGTGCCAGCAGCCCTACGTCAGGGAACACTGAAGCTTTCTTT. Protein product: CASSPTSGNTEAFF.

The chain recombines TRBV25-1 with TRBJ2-3; no reliable D call. V dropped 2 bases and J dropped 1 base, with 16 bases sitting between them. The CDR3 extends over 17 amino acids. Looked up from germline, CDR1 is MGHDK and CDR2 is SYGVNS. The CDR3 DNA is TGTGCCAGCAGTGAAAAACGTGGCAGCAGCCGCACAGATACGCAGTATTTT. This encodes CASSEKRGSSRTDTQYF.

The chain uses TRBV30 and TRBJ1-1; tentatively, D is TRBD1 (5 bases). The length of the CDR3 is 13 residues. CDR1 and CDR2 from the germline V gene are GTSNPN and SVGIG (reference sequence). The V end lost 5 bases, the J end lost 3 bases, and 13 bases lay between the germline ends. CDR3 loop: CAWLGLGDTEAFF. In DNA, the CDR3 is TGTGCCTGGCTCGGACTGGGGGACACTGAAGCTTTCTTT.

The chain carries TRBV6-5 and TRBJ1-2; TRBD1 aligns across 8 bases. Per germline, CDR1 MNHEY and CDR2 SVGAGI. Losses at the gene ends were 0 bases for V and 5 bases for J; bases not matched to a gene: 5. There are 15 residues in the CDR3. In DNA, the CDR3 is TGTGCCAGCAGTTACTCTCCGACAGGGGTATATGGCTACACCTTC. This sequence encodes CASSYSPTGVYGYTF.

As regards this clone: Relative to the germline gene, one junction end is altered; a read error may explain this. This chain uses TRBV18 with TRBJ1-1; 7 bases fit TRBD1. The CDR3 contains 13 residues. Germline-derived CDR1 and CDR2 are KGHSH and LQKENI. The chain's CDR3 is CASSPGQNTESFF. The DNA for the CDR3 is TGTGCCAGCTCTCCGGGACAGAACACTGAATCTTTCTTT.